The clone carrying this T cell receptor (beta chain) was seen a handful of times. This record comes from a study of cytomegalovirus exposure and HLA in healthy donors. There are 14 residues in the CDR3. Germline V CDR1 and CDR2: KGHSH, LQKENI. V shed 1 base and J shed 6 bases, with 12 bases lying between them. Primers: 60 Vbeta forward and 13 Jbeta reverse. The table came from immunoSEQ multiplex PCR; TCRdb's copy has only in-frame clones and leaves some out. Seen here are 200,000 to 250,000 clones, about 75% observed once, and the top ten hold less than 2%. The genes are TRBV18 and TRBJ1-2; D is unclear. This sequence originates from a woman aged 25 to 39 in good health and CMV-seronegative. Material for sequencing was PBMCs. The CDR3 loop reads CASSPLTATDGYTF. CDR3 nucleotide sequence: TGTGCCAGCTCACCACTGACTGCGACGGATGGCTACACCTTC.